These 4 T cell receptor beta chains came from one sample sequenced in a study of T cell repertoires in cytomegalovirus infection. TCRdb re-analysed the reads in MiXCR, keeping a single row per CDR3 protein. The sample yields 600,000 to 800,000 distinct CDR3 sequences, 20% to 25% seen once. The source material was CD8+ T cells from PBMCs. All receptors come from a human donor in good health (CMV status not recorded). Some clones in this sample may be carry-over from other donors' samples.

Only a few counts were recorded for this clonotype. The V call is TRBV2, the J call TRBJ2-7; 8 bases are a match to TRBD1. The junction had 13 bases not matched to a gene; V was cut back by 3 bases and J by 3 bases. The CDR3 is 17 residues long. Germline-derived CDR1 and CDR2 are SNHLY and FYNNEI. DNA of the CDR3: TGTGCCAGCAGTGAGCGGGCAGGGGGCCTGGGATTCTACGAGCAGTACGTC. It translates to CASSERAGGLGFYEQYV.

This clonotype occurred many times. The chain joins TRBV12-5 to TRBJ1-1; 9 nucleotides line up with TRBD1. From germline, CDR1 is LGHNT and CDR2 FRNRAP. The CDR3 length is 16 residues. V dropped 2 bases and J dropped 3; count of bases not matched to a gene: 7. The CDR3 region has the DNA TGTGCTAGTGGTTTGCCCCCACAGGGGGCGGACACTGAAGCTTTCTTT. It specifies CASGLPPQGADTEAFF.

This clonotype appeared a few times. J is TRBJ1-3 and V is TRBV27; weak D call: TRBD1 (5 bases). From germline, CDR1 is MNHEY and CDR2 SMNVEV (reference sequence). This CDR3 has 15 residues. V lost 3 bases and J 0 bases, leaving 9 bases between the germline ends. DNA of the CDR3: TGTGCCAGCAGTTTGACAGAAAACTCTGGAAACACCATATATTTT. Amino acids: CASSLTENSGNTIYF.

The rearrangement uses TRBV5-1 and TRBJ2-7; a weak D match, TRBD2 (6 bases). The V end was cut by 6 bases, the J end by 8 bases, with 18 bases between. CDR1 is SGHRS and CDR2 is YFSETQ in the germline V gene. CDR3 size: 13 residues. CDR3 amino acids: CASNVEGLDQQYF. CDR3 DNA sequence: TGCGCCAGCAACGTTGAGGGACTGGATCAGCAGTACTTC.